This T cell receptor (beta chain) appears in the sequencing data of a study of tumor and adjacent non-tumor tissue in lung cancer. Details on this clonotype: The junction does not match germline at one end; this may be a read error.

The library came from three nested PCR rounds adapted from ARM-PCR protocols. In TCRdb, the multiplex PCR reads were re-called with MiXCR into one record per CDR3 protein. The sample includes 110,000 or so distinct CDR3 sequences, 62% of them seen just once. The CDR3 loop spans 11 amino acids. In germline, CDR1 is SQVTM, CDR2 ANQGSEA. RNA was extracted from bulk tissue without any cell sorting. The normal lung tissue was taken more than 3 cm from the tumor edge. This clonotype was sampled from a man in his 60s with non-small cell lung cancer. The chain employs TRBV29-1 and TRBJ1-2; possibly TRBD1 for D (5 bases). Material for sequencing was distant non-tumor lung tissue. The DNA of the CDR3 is TGCAGCGTTTCCGAGGGGAATGGCTACGCCTTC. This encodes CSVSEGNGYAF.